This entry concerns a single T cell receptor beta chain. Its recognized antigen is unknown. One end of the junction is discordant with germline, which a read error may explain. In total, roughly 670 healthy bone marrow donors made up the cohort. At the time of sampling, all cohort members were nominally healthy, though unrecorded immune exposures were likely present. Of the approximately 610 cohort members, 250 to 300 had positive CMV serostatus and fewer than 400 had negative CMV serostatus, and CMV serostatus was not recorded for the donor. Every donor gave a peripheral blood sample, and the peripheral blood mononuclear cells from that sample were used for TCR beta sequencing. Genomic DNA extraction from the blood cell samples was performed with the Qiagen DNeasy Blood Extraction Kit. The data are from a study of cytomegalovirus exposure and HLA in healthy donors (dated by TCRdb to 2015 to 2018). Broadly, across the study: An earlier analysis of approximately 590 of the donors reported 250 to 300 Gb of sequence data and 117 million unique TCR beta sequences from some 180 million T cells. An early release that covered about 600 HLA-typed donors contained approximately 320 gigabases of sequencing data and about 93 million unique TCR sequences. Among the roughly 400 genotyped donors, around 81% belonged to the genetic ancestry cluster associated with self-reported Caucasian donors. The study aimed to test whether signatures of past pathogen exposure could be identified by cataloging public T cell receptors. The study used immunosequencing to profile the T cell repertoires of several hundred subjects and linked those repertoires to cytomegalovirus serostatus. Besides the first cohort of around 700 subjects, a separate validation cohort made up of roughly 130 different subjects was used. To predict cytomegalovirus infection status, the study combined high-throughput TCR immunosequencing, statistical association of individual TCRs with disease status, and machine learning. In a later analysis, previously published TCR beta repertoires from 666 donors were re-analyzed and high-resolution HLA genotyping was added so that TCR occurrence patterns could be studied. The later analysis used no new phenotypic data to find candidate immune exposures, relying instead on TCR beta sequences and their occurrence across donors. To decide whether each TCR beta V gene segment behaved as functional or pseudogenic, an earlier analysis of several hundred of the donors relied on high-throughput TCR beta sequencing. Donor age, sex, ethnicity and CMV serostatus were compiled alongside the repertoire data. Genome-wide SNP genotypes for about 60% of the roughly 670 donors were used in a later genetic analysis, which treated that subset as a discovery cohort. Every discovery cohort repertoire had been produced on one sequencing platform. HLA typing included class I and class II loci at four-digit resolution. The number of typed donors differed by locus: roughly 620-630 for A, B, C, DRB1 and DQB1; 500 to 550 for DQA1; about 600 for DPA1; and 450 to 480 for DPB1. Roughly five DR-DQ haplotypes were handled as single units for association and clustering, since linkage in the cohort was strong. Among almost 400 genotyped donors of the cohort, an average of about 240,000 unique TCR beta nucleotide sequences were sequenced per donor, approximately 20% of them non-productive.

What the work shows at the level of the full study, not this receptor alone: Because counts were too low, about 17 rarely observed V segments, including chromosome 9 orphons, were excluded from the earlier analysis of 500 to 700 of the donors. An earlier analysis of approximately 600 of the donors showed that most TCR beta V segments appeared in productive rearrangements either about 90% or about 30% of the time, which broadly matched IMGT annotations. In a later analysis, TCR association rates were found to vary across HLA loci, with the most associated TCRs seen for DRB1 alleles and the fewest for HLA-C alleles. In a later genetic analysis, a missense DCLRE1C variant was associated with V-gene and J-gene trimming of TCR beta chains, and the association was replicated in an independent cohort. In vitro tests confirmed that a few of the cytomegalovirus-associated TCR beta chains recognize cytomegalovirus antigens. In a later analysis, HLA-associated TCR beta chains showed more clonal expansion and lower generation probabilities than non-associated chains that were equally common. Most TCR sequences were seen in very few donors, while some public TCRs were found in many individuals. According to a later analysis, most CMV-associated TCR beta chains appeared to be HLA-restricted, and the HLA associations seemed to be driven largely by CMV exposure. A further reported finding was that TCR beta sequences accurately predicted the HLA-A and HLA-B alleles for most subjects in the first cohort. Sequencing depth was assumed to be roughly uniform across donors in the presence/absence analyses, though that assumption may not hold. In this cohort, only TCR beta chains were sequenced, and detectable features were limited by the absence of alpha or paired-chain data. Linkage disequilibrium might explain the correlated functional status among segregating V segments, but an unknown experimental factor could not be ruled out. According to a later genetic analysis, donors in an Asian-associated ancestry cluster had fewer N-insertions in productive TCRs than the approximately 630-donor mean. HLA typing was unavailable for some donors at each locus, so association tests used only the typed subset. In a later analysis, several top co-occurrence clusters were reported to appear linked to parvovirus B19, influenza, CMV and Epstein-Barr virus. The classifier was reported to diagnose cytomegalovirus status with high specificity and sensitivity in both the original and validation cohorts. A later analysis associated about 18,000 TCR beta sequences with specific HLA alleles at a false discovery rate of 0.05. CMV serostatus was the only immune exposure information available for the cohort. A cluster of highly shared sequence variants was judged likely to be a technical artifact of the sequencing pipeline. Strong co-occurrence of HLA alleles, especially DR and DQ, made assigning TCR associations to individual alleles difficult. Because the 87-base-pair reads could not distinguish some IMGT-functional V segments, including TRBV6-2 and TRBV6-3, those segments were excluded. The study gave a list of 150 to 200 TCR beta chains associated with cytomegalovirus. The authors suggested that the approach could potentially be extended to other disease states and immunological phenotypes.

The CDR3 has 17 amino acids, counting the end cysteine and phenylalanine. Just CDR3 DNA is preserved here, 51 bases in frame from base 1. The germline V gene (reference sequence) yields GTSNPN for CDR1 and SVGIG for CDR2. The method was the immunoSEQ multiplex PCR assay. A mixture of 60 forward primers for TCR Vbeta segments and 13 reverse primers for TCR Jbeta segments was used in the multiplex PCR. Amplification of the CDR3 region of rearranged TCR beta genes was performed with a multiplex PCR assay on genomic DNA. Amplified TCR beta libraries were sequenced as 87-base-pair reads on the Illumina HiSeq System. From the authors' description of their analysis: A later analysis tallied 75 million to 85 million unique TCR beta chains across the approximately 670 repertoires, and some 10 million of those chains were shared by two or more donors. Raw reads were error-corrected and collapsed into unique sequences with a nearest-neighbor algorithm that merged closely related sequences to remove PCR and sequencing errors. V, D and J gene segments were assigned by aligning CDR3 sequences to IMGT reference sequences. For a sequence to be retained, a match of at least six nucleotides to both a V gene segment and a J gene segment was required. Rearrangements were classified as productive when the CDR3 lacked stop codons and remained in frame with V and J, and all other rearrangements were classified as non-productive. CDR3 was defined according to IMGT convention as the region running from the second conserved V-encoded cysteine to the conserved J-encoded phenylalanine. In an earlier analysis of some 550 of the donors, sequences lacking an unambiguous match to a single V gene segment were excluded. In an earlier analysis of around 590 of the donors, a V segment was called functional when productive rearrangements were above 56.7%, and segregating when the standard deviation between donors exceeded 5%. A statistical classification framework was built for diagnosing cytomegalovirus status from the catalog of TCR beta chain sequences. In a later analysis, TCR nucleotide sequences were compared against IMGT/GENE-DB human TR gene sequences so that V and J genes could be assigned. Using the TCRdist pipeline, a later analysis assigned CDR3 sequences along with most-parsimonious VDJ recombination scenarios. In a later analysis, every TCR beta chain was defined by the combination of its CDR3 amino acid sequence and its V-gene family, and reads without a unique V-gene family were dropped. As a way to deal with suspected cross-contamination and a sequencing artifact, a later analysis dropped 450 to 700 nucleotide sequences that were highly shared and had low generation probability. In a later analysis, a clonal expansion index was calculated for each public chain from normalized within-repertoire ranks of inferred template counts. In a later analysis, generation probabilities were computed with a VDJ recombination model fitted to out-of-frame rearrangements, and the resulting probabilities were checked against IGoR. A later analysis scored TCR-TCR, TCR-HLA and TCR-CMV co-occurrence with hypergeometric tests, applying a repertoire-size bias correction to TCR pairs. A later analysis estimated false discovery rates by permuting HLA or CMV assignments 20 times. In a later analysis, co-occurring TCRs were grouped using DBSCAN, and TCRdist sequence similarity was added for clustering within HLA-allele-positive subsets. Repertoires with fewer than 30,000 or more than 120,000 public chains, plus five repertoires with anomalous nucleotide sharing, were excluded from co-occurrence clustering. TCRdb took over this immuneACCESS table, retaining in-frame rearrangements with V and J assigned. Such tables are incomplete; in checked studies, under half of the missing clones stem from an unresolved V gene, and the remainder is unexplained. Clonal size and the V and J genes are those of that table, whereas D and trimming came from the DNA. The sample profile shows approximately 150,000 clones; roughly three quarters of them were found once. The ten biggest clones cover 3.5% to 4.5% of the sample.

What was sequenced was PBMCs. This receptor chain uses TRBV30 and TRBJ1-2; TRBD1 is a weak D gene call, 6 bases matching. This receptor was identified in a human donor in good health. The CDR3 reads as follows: CAWSVRGRGRLLYGYPF. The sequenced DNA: TGTGCCTGGAGTGTACGAGGCAGGGGCCGACTTCTATATGGCTACCCCTTC.